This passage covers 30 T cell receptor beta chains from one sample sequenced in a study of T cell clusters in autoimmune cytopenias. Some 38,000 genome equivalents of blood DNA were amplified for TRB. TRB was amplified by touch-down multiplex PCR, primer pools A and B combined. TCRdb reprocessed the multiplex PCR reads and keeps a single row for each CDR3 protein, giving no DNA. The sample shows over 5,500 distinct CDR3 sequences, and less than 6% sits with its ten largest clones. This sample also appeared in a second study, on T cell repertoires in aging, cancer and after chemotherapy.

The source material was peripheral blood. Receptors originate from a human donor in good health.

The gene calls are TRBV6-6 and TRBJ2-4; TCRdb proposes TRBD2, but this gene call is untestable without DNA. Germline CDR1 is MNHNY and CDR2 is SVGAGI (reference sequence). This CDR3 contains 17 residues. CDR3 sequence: CASSYPGGGKAKNIQYF.

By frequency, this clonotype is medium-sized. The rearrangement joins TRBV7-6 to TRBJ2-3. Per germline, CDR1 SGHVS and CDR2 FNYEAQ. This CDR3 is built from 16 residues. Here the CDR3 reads CASSLALPTSTDTQYF. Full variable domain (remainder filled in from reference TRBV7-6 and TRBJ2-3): GAGVSQSPRYKVTKRGQDVALRCDPISGHVSLYWYRQALGQGPEFLTYFNYEAQQDKSGLPNDRFSAERPEGSISTLTIQRTEQRDSAMYRCASSLALPTSTDTQYFGPGTRLTVL.

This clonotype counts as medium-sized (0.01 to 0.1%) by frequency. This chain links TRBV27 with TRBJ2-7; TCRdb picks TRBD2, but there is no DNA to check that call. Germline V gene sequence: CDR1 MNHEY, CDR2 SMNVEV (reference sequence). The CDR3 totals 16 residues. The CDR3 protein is CASSPHTSGSPYEQYF.

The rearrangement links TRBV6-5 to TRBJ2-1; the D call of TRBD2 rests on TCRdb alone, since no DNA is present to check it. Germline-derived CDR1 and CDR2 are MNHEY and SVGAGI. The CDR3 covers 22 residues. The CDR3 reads CASSYLQLFAGTSGKGRNEQFF.

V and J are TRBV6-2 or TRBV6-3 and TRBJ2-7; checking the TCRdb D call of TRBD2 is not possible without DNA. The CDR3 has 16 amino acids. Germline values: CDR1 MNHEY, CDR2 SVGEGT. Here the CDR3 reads CASSYSNRSPPDEQYF.

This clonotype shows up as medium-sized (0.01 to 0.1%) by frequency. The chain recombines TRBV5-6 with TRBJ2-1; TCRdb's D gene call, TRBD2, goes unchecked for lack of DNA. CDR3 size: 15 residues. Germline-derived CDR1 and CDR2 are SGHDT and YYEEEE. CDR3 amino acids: CASSEGPLSYNEQFF.

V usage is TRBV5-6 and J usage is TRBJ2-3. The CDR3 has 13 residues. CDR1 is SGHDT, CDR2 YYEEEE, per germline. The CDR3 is CASSSDGTDTQYF.

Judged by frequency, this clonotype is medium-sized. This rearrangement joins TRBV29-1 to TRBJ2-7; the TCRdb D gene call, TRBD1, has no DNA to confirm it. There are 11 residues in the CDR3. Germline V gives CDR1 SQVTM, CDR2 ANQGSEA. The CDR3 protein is CSIPQGGEQYF.

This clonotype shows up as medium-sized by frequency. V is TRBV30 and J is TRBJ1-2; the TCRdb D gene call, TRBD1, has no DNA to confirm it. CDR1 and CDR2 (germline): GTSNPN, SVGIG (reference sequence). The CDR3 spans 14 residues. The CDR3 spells CAWTPTGSNYGYTF.

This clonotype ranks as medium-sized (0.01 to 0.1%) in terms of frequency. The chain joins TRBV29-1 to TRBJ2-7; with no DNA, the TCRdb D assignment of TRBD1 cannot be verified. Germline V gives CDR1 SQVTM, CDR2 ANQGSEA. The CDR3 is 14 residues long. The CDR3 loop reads CSVDARDGSYEQYF.

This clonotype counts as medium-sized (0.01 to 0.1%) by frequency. The CDR3 spells CASSHYTGTGGYEQYF. V is TRBV18 and J is TRBJ2-7; TCRdb lists TRBD1, though no DNA is available to test this call. CDR1 is KGHSH, CDR2 LQKENI, per germline. The CDR3 spans 16 residues.

The CDR3 sequence: CASSLGGSQETQYF. This rearrangement joins TRBV7-9 to TRBJ2-5; TCRdb proposes TRBD1, but this gene call is untestable without DNA. Germline assignment: CDR1 SEHNR and CDR2 FQNEAQ (reference sequence). The CDR3 is made up of 14 amino acids.

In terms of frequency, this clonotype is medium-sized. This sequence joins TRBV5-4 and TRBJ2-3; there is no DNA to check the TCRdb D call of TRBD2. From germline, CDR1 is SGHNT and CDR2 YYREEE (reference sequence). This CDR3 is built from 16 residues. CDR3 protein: CASSPQAGSRLDTQYF.

The CDR3 region is CATSSVVASGVSTDTQYF. The rearrangement joins TRBV24-1 to TRBJ2-3; the D gene TCRdb calls, TRBD2, cannot be checked with no DNA. CDR3 length: 18 amino acids. Germline V gene lookup returns CDR1 KGHDR and CDR2 SFDVKD.

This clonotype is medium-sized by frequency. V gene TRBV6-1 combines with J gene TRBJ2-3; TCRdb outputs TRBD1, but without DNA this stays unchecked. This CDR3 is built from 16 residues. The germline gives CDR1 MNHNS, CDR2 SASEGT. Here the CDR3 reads CASSELGGRTTDTQYF.

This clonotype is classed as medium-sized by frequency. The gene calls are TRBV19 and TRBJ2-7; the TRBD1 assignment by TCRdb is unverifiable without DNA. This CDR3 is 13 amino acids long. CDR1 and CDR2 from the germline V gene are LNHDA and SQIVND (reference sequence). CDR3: CASSIDRANEQYF. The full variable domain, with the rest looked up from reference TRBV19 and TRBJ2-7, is DGGITQSPKYLFRKEGQNVTLSCEQNLNHDAMYWYRQDPGQGLRLIYYSQIVNDFQKGDIAEGYSVSREKKESFPLTVTSAQKNPTAFYLCASSIDRANEQYFGPGTRLTVT.

This chain's CDR3 is CSATLVNTGELFF. The gene calls are TRBV20-1 and TRBJ2-2. CDR1 and CDR2 (germline): DFQATT, SNEGSKA (reference sequence). The CDR3 totals 13 residues.

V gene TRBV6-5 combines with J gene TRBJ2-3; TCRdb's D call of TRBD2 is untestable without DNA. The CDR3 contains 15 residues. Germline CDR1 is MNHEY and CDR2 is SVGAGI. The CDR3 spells CASSATSGITDTQYF.

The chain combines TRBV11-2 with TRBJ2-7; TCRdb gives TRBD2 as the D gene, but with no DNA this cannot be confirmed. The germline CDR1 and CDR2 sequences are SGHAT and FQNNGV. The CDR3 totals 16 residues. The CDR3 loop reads CASSWRTSGDSYEQYF.

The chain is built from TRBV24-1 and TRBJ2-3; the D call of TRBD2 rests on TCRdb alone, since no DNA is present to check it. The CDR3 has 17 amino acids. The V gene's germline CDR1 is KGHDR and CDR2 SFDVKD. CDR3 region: CATSDSGRGGPTDTQYF.

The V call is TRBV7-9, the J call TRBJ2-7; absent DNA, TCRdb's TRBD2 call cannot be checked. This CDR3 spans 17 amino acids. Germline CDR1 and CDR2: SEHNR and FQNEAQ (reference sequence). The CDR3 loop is CASSPSIVRDQSYEQYF.

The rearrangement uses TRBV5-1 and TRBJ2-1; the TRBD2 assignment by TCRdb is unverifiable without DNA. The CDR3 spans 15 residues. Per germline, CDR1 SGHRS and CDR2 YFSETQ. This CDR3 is CASSFRDLSYNEQFF. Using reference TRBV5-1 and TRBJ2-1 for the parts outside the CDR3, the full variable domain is KAGVTQTPRYLIKTRGQQVTLSCSPISGHRSVSWYQQTPGQGLQFLFEYFSETQRNKGNFPGRFSGRQFSNSRSEMNVSTLELGDSALYLCASSFRDLSYNEQFFGPGTRLTVL.

The CDR3 spells CASSLLASGGTYNEQFF. V usage is TRBV6-5 and J usage is TRBJ2-1; TCRdb calls TRBD2, which cannot be checked without DNA. CDR1 and CDR2 from the germline V gene are MNHEY and SVGAGI. This CDR3 has 17 amino acids.

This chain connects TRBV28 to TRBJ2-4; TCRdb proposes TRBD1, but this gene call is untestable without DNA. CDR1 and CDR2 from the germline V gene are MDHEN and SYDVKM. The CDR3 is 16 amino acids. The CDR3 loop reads CASTTPGVVAKNIQYF.

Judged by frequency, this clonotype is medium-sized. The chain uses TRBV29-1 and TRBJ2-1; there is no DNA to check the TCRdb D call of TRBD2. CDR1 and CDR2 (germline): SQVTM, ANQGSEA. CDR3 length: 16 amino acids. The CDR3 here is CSVAGTSGTSYNEQFF.

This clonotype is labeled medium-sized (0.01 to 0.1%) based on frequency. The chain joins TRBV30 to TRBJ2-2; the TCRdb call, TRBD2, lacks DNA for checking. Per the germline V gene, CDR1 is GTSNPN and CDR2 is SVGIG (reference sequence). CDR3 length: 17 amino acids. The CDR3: CAWSVRVSGANTGELFF.

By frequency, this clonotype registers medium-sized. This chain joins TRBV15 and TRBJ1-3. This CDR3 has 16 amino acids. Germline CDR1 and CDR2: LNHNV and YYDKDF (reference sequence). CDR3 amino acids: CATSRDHIVSGNTIYF.

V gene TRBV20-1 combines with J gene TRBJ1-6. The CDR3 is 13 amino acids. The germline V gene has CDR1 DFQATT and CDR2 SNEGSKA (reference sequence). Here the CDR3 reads CSAWGSYNSPLHF.

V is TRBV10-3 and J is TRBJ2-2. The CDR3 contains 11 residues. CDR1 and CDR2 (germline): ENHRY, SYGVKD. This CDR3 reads CAIMGTGELFF.

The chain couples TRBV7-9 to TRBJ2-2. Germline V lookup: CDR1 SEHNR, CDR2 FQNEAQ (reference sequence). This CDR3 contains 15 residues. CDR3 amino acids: CASSLEIGNTGELFF. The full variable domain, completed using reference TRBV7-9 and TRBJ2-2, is DTGVSQNPRHKITKRGQNVTFRCDPISEHNRLYWYRQTLGQGPEFLTYFQNEAQLEKSRLLSDRFSAERPKGSFSTLEIQRTEQGDSAMYLCASSLEIGNTGELFFGEGSRLTVL.